These 16 T cell receptor beta chains were all obtained from the same sample, sequenced in a study of blood T cell repertoires in COVID-19. TCRdb's copy holds only in-frame clones and misses some; the assay was immunoSEQ multiplex PCR. The data hold hundreds of thousands of clones, with roughly 85% observed a single time. Specimen: PBMCs or T cells enriched from blood (not recorded which). The source of these receptors is a woman between 45 and 65 years old with acute COVID-19.

The V and J genes are TRBV7-2 and TRBJ2-3; the match to TRBD2 covers 8 bases. From germline, CDR1 is SGHTA and CDR2 FQGNSA. The junction had 10 bases not matched to a gene; V was cut back by 5 bases and J by 6 bases. This CDR3 has 15 residues. The CDR3 loop is CASSPWTSSLDTQYF. CDR3 nucleotides: TGTGCCAGCAGCCCATGGACTAGCTCATTGGATACGCAGTATTTT.

V is TRBV30 and J is TRBJ1-5; TRBD1 might be the D (6 bases). CDR3 length: 15 residues. With 0 bases removed from V and 3 bases from J, the gap between germline ends came to 12 bases. The germline gives CDR1 GTSNPN, CDR2 SVGIG (reference sequence). In DNA form, the CDR3 reads TGTGCCTGGAGTGTACAGGGAATGTTCAATCAGCCCCAGCATTTT. Translation gives CAWSVQGMFNQPQHF. The complete variable domain, with remaining parts taken from reference TRBV30 and TRBJ1-5, reads SQTIHQWPATLVQPVGSPLSLECTVEGTSNPNLYWYRQAAGRGLQLLFYSVGIGQISSEVPQNLSASRPQDRQFILSSKKLLLSDSGFYLCAWSVQGMFNQPQHFGDGTRLSIL.

V gene TRBV30 combines with J gene TRBJ2-2; D gene ambiguous. Germline V gene sequence: CDR1 GTSNPN, CDR2 SVGIG (reference sequence). Trimming removed 4 bases from V and 2 bases from J, with 8 bases in between. The CDR3 runs to 13 residues. In DNA, the CDR3 is TGTGCCTGGACCGGCGGAAACACCGGGGAGCTGTTTTTT. Protein sequence: CAWTGGNTGELFF.

The chain joins TRBV10-2 to TRBJ1-5; D is ambiguous. The CDR3 has 14 amino acids. The germline CDR1 and CDR2 sequences are WSHSY and SAAADI. The V and J ends lost 3 bases and 4 bases respectively, with 10 bases between them. CDR3 in amino acids: CASSDPGTNQPQHF. The CDR3, as DNA: TGCGCCAGCAGTGATCCGGGTACGAATCAGCCCCAGCATTTT.

This clone was counted only a few times. The rearrangement uses TRBV3-1 (or the pseudogene TRBV3-2) and TRBJ1-2; D not resolved. V was pared by 4 bases and J by 8 bases, with 17 bases between. The CDR3 contains 14 residues. Germline V gives CDR1 LGHDT, CDR2 YNNKEL (reference sequence). The DNA of the CDR3 is TGTGCCAGCAGCCGGCTCGAGGGCAGAGAAGGCTACACCTTC. This sequence encodes CASSRLEGREGYTF.

This rearrangement joins TRBV5-4 to TRBJ1-2; no definite D call. Per the germline V gene, CDR1 is SGHNT and CDR2 is YYREEE (reference sequence). Deletions cut 0 bases from V and 4 bases from J, with 13 bases between. This CDR3 has 15 amino acids. The CDR3 coding sequence is TGTGCCAGCAGCTTGGGGCTCCCCGGACTCTATGGCTACACCTTC. This translates into CASSLGLPGLYGYTF. The whole variable domain, remainder taken from reference TRBV5-4 and TRBJ1-2, is ETGVTQSPTHLIKTRGQQVTLRCSSQSGHNTVSWYQQALGQGPQFIFQYYREEENGRGNFPPRFSGLQFPNYSSELNVNALELDDSALYLCASSLGLPGLYGYTFGSGTRLTVV.

The J gene is TRBJ1-3, the V gene TRBV14; D is ambiguous. V dropped 5 bases and J dropped 2 bases, with 10 bases sitting between them. There are 14 residues in the CDR3. Germline CDR1 reads SGHDN; CDR2 reads FVKESK. The CDR3 region has the DNA TGTGCCAGCAGCTGGGCAGTTACTGGAAACACCATATATTTT. Translation gives CASSWAVTGNTIYF.

The chain couples TRBV6-5 to TRBJ2-7; the D gene is possibly TRBD2 (6 bases). The CDR3 is 14 residues long. V was trimmed by 11 bases and J by 5 bases, leaving 22 bases between them. The germline gives CDR1 MNHEY, CDR2 SVGAGI. CDR3 coding DNA: TGTGCCCCTACCACCCGGAGGGTAAAGAACGAGCAGTACTTC. It yields the protein CAPTTRRVKNEQYF.

The chain joins TRBV7-2 to TRBJ1-2; 7 positions match TRBD1. V lost 4 bases, J lost 4 bases, and 6 bases stayed unmatched. CDR1 and CDR2 from the germline V gene are SGHTA and FQGNSA. The CDR3 has 14 residues. CDR3 residues: CASSYGQAGYGYTF. DNA of the CDR3: TGTGCCAGCAGCTACGGACAGGCTGGCTATGGCTACACCTTC.

J is TRBJ2-1 and V is TRBV3-1 (or the pseudogene TRBV3-2), with 9 nucleotides matching TRBD2. CDR3 length: 15 residues. Unmatched junction bases numbered 7, after V lost 1 base and J lost 9 bases. Germline V gene data show CDR1 as LGHDT and CDR2 as YNNKEL (reference sequence). The CDR3 reads CASSQGGGGALEQFF. As DNA, the CDR3 is TGTGCCAGCAGCCAAGGGGGCGGGGGGGCCCTTGAGCAGTTCTTC.

This clone was seen more than once but under ten times. The chain recombines TRBV5-1 with TRBJ1-3; 10 bases match TRBD1. The CDR3 extends over 14 amino acids. The J segment lost 10 bases and the V segment lost 0 bases, leaving 4 bases of the junction unmatched. Germline assignment: CDR1 SGHRS and CDR2 YFSETQ. The CDR3 protein is CASSLGDRGMTIYF. In nucleotides, the CDR3 is TGCGCCAGCAGCTTGGGGGACAGGGGAATGACCATATATTTT.

The CDR3 DNA reads as TGTGCCAGCAGCGTACTAGCGGGGGTATCCGATACGCAGTATTTT. This sequence encodes CASSVLAGVSDTQYF. This chain connects TRBV9 to TRBJ2-3; 10 bases agree with TRBD2. There are 15 residues in the CDR3. CDR1 and CDR2 from the germline V gene are SGDLS and YYNGEE. The V segment lost 1 base and the J segment 6 bases; nucleotides outside the gene matches: 5.

The chain recombines TRBV10-3 with TRBJ2-3; 7 bases align to TRBD2. V shed 10 bases, J shed 3 bases, and the junction held 7 bases outside the gene matches. The CDR3 covers 13 residues. Germline V gives CDR1 ENHRY, CDR2 SYGVKD. The CDR3 here is CATTGGRTDTQYF. CDR3 bases: TGTGCCACGACGGGGGGTCGTACAGATACGCAGTATTTT.

The chain uses TRBV10-3 and TRBJ2-5; TRBD2 matches at 8 bases. V was pared by 3 bases and J by 4 bases, with 4 bases of the junction left unmatched. The germline gives CDR1 ENHRY, CDR2 SYGVKD. CDR3 length: 14 amino acids. The CDR3 region has the DNA TGTGCCATCAGTGAACCGGGGGGGGGAGAGACCCAGTACTTC. Its protein product is CAISEPGGGETQYF.

The V and J genes are TRBV4-3 and TRBJ1-4, with D possibly TRBD1 on 5 matching bases. Germline V lookup: CDR1 LGHNA, CDR2 YSLEER. CDR3 length: 15 residues. V was cut by 0 bases and J by 5 bases, with 10 bases left in between. For the CDR3, the DNA is TGCGCCAGCAGCCAAGAGCGGCAGGGCAATGAAAAACTGTTTTTT. Protein sequence: CASSQERQGNEKLFF.

This chain connects TRBV30 to TRBJ1-1; the match to TRBD1 covers 8 bases. Germline V gives CDR1 GTSNPN, CDR2 SVGIG (reference sequence). The CDR3 contains 15 residues. V lost 3 bases to trimming and J lost 1 base; unmatched junction nucleotides: 7. In DNA form, the CDR3 reads TGTGCCTGGAGCGCACCCGACAGGGGGAACACTGAAGCTTTCTTT. Its protein product is CAWSAPDRGNTEAFF.